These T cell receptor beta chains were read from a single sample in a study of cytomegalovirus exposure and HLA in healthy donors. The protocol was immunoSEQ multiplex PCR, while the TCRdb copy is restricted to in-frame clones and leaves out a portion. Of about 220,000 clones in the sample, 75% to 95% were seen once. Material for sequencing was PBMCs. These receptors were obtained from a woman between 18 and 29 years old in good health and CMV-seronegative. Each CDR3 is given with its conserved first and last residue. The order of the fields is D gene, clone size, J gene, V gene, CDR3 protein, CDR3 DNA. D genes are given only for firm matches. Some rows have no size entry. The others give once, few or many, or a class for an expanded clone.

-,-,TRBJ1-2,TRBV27,CASSSRIVEGSGRGYTF,TGTGCCAGCAGTTCCAGGATTGTGGAGGGAAGTGGTCGTGGCTACACCTTC
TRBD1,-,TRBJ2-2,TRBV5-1,CASSPDRPSPDTGELFF,TGCGCCAGCAGCCCGGACAGGCCGTCTCCTGACACCGGGGAGCTGTTTTTT
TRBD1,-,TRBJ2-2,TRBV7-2,CASSFGTGNTGELFF,TGTGCCAGCAGCTTCGGGACAGGGAACACCGGGGAGCTGTTTTTT
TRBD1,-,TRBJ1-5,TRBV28,CASRSDRGNRGWNQPQHF,TGTGCCAGCAGGTCAGATCGGGGAAACAGGGGTTGGAATCAGCCCCAGCATTTT
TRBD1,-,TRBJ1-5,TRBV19,CASRPGGYSNQPQHF,TGTGCCAGTAGGCCAGGGGGTTATAGCAATCAGCCCCAGCATTTT
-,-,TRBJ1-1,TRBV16,CASSPGQEAFF,TGTGCCAGCAGCCCTGGACAAGAAGCTTTCTTT
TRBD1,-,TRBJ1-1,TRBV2,CASSEGQGAENTEAFF,TGTGCCAGCAGTGAAGGACAGGGGGCAGAAAACACTGAAGCTTTCTTT
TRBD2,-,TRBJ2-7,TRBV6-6,CASSPRLAGGSYEQYF,TGTGCCAGCAGTCCCCGGTTAGCGGGAGGGTCCTACGAGCAGTACTTC
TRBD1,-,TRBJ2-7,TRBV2,CASSEAGQGHYEQYF,TGTGCCAGCAGTGAAGCAGGACAGGGACACTACGAGCAGTACTTC
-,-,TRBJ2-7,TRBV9,CASSARISGAGNYEQYF,TGTGCCAGCAGCGCCAGGATTTCGGGAGCAGGAAACTACGAGCAGTACTTC
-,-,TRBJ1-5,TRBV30,CAWNPESNQPQHF,TGTGCCTGGAATCCGGAGAGCAATCAGCCCCAGCATTTT
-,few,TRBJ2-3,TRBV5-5,CASSLDAPYGADTQYF,TGTGCCAGCAGCTTGGATGCTCCCTACGGGGCAGATACGCAGTATTTT
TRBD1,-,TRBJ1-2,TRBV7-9,CASRPGQGLGGYTF,TGTGCCAGCAGGCCTGGACAGGGGCTGGGGGGCTACACCTTC
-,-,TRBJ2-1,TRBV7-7,CASSEVPGHTQNNEQFF,TGTGCCAGCAGCGAAGTTCCGGGACATACCCAAAACAATGAGCAGTTCTTC
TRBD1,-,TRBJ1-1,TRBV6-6,CASSIRQGGSTEAFF,TGTGCCAGCAGTATACGACAGGGGGGGAGCACTGAAGCTTTCTTT
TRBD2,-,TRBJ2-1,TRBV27,CASSFSGSSYNEQFF,TGTGCCAGCAGTTTCAGCGGGAGCTCCTACAATGAGCAGTTCTTC
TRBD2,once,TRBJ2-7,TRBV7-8,CASSLLGGASGRFSSYEQYF,TGTGCCAGCAGTTTATTGGGTGGGGCTAGCGGGAGGTTTAGCTCCTACGAGCAGTACTTC
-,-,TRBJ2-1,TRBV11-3,CASSPGAEYNEQFF,TGTGCCAGCAGCCCAGGGGCGGAGTACAATGAGCAGTTCTTC
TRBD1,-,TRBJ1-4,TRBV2,CASTLGQGLEKLFF,TGTGCCAGCACCCTTGGACAGGGGCTAGAAAAACTGTTTTTT
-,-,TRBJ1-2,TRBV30,CAWSDSFRGPLYGYTF,TGTGCCTGGAGCGACAGCTTCAGGGGCCCCCTCTATGGCTACACCTTC
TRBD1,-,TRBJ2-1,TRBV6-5,CASSTTGGPYNEQFF,TGTGCCAGCAGCACCACAGGGGGACCCTACAATGAGCAGTTCTTC
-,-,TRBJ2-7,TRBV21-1,CASLRSDRRVGEQYF,TGTGCCAGCCTACGATCGGACAGGCGGGTGGGCGAGCAGTACTTC
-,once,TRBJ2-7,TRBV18,CASSPLGDLLYEQYF,TGTGCCAGCTCACCCCTAGGGGACTTATTGTACGAGCAGTACTTC
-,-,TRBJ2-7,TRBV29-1,CSVAWRNTDEQYF,TGCAGCGTTGCGTGGAGGAACACGGACGAGCAGTACTTC
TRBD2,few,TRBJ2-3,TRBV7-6,CASSSALAGVGTDTQYF,TGTGCCAGCAGCTCGGCTCTAGCGGGAGTGGGCACAGATACGCAGTATTTT
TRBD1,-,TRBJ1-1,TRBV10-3,CAIRPGGWEAFF,TGTGCCATCAGACCAGGGGGATGGGAAGCTTTCTTT
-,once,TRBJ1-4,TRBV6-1,CASSGDRPGEKLFF,TGTGCCAGCAGTGGTGACAGGCCGGGCGAAAAACTGTTTTTT
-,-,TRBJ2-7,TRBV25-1,CASRSTGPYEQYF,TGTGCCAGCAGGTCCACAGGACCCTACGAGCAGTACTTC
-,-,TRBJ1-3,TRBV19,CASSISVWALSGNTIYF,TGTGCCAGTAGTATCTCTGTTTGGGCCCTTTCTGGAAACACCATATATTTT
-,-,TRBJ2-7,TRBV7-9,CASSLNRFFSYEQYF,TGTGCCAGCAGCTTGAACAGATTCTTCTCCTACGAGCAGTACTTC
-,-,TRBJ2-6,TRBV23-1,CASKDRHVRSPSGANVLTF,TGCGCCAGCAAGGATCGACATGTCAGATCCCCGTCTGGGGCCAACGTCCTGACTTTC
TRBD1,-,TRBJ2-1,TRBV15,CATSRGGQGAYMHEQFF,TGTGCCACCAGCAGGGGGGGACAGGGGGCCTATATGCATGAGCAGTTCTTC
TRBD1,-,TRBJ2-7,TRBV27,CASSLYGTGVNEQYF,TGTGCCAGCAGTTTATACGGGACAGGGGTAAACGAGCAGTACTTC
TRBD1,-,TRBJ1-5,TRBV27,CASSFLVEDRATQPQHF,TGTGCCAGCAGTTTCTTGGTTGAAGACAGGGCCACTCAGCCCCAGCATTTT
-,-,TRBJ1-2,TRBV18,CASSPSLTVLNYGYTF,TGTGCCAGCTCACCAAGCTTGACAGTACTCAACTATGGCTACACCTTC
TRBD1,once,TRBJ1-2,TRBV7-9,CASSFSGTGGFTGYTF,TGTGCCAGCAGCTTCTCCGGGACAGGGGGCTTTACTGGCTACACCTTC
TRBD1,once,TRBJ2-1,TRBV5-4,CASRMGVGAGQGSNEQFF,TGTGCCAGCAGGATGGGCGTAGGGGCGGGACAGGGCTCAAATGAGCAGTTCTTC
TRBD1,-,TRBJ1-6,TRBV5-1,CASSTGTANSPLHF,TGCGCCAGCAGCACCGGGACAGCGAATTCACCCCTCCACTTT
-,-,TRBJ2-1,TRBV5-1,CASSLKLNEQFF,TGCGCCAGCAGCTTGAAGCTCAATGAGCAGTTCTTC
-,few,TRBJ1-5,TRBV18,CASSPPGGEAQHF,TGTGCCAGCTCACCCCCGGGTGGAGAGGCCCAGCATTTT
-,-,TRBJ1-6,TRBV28,CASTLHSGPWGSPLHF,TGTGCCAGCACCTTACACAGCGGACCCTGGGGTTCACCCCTCCACTTT
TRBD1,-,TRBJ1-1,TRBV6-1,CASSGGTGSRTEAFF,TGTGCCAGCAGTGGGGGGACAGGGTCAAGAACTGAAGCTTTCTTT
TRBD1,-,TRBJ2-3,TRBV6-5,CASSSGQGVTDTQYF,TGTGCCAGCAGTTCTGGACAGGGGGTGACAGATACGCAGTATTTT
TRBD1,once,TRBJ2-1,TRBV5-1,CASSLEYRGKSYNEQFF,TGCGCCAGCAGCTTGGAATACAGGGGAAAATCCTACAATGAGCAGTTCTTC
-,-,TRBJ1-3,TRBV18,CASSPATQGGNTIYF,TGTGCCAGCTCACCAGCGACGCAGGGAGGAAACACCATATATTTT
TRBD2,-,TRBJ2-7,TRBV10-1,CASSHRGGGDYEQYF,TGCGCCAGCAGTCACAGGGGCGGGGGGGACTACGAGCAGTACTTC
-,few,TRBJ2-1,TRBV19,CASSISDEQFF,TGTGCCAGTAGTATCTCCGATGAGCAGTTCTTC
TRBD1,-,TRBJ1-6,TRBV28,CASSTPTGYHSPLHF,TGTGCCAGCAGTACCCCGACAGGGTATCATTCACCCCTCCACTTT
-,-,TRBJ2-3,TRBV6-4,CASSASEEDTQYF,TGTGCCAGCAGTGCTAGCGAGGAGGATACGCAGTATTTT
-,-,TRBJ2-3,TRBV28,CASSLLPTSTQYF,TGTGCCAGCAGTTTACTGCCTACTAGTACGCAGTATTTT
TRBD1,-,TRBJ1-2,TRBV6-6,CASWETGGYYGYTF,TGTGCCAGCTGGGAAACAGGGGGATACTATGGCTACACCTTC
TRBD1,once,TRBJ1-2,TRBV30,CAWSGTGRGDLGYTF,TGTGCCTGGAGTGGGACAGGGAGAGGGGACCTTGGCTACACCTTC
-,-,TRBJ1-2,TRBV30,CAWRDGELYGYTF,TGTGCCTGGAGAGACGGGGAACTCTATGGCTACACCTTC
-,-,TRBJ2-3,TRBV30,CAWKLVVGTQYF,TGTGCCTGGAAACTAGTAGTAGGAACGCAGTATTTT
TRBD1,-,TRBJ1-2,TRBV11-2,CASSLGQAANYGYTF,TGTGCCAGCAGCCTAGGACAGGCCGCTAACTATGGCTACACCTTC